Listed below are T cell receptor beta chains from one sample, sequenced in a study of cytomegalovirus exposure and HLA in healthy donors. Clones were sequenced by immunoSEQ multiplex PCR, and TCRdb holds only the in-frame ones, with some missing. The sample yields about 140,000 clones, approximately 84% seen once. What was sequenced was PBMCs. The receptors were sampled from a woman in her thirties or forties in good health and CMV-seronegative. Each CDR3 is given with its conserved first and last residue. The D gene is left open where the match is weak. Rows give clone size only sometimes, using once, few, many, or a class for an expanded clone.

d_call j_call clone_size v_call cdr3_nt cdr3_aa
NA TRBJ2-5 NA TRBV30 TGTGCCTGGAGTGTACAAGCGGTAGAGACCCAGTACTTC CAWSVQAVETQYF
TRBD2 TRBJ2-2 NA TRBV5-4 TGTGCCAGCAGCTCCCCAGCGGGGCCCAACACCGGGGAGCTGTTTTTT CASSSPAGPNTGELFF
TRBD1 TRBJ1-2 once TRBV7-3 TGTGCCAGCAGCTTAACAGGGGACCCGACAGGGGCTAACTATGGCTACACCTTC CASSLTGDPTGANYGYTF
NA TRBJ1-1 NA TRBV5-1 TGCGCCAGCAGCTTTGTAACAGGGAACACTGAAGCTTTCTTT CASSFVTGNTEAFF
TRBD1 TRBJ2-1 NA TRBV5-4 TGTGCCAGCAAAGAAGCCTTAGGACAGGTTAATAATGAGCAGTTCTTC CASKEALGQVNNEQFF
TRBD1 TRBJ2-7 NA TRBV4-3 TGCGCCAGCAGCCACTCAACTTGGGACAGCTCCTACGAGCAGTACTTC CASSHSTWDSSYEQYF
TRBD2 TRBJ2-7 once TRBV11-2 TGTGCCAGCAGCTTAGATCTCGGACTAGCGGAACTCGCCTACGAGCAGTACTTC CASSLDLGLAELAYEQYF
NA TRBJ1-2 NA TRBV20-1 TGCAGTGCTAAGGGAGGTGGCTACACCTTC CSAKGGGYTF
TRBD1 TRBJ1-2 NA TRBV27 TGTGCCAGCAGTGTCCGGGACAGGGGCACGGGTGGCTACACCTTC CASSVRDRGTGGYTF
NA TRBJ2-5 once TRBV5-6 TGTGCCAGCAGCTTGACTGGGGGCGACGAGACCCAGTACTTC CASSLTGGDETQYF
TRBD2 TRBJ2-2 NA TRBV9 TGTGCCAGCAGCGTGCGGGAGGGCTACACCGGGGAGCTGTTTTTT CASSVREGYTGELFF
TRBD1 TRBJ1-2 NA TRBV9 TGTGCCAGCAGCGCGGGACAGGGAAGATATGGCTACACCTTC CASSAGQGRYGYTF
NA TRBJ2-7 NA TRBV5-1 TGCGCCAGCAGCTTGGTACGGAGTTACGAGCAGTACTTC CASSLVRSYEQYF
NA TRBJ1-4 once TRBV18 TGTGCCAGCTCACCCCTAGGGCGCGGGGCTATTAATGAAAAACTGTTTTTT CASSPLGRGAINEKLFF
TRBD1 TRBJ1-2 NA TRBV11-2 TGTGCCAGCAGCCCTGCACCCCGACAGGGGTTCTATGGCTACACCTTC CASSPAPRQGFYGYTF
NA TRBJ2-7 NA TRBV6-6 TGTGCCAGCAGTTGGGGACTGCGAACCTACGAGCAGTACTTC CASSWGLRTYEQYF
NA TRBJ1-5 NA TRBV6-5 TGTGCCAGCCGGAGGGGCCAGGCCAATCAGCCCCAGCATTTT CASRRGQANQPQHF
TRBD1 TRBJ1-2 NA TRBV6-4 TGTGCCAGCAGTGAGGGGACAGGGTACGACTATGGCTACACCTTC CASSEGTGYDYGYTF
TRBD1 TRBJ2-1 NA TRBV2 TGTGCCAGCAGTGAAGTGCCCGTGGGGACAGGGGGAAATGAGCAGTTCTTC CASSEVPVGTGGNEQFF
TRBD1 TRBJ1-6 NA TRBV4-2 TGTGCCAGCAGCCAAGACGGGACAGGGACTTCACCCCTCCACTTT CASSQDGTGTSPLHF
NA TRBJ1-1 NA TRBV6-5 TGTGCCAGCAGTTACGTGCTATCGGGGAACACTGAAGCTTTCTTT CASSYVLSGNTEAFF
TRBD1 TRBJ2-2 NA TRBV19 TGTGCCAGTAGTGGGACAGGGATGACCGGGGAGCTGTTTTTT CASSGTGMTGELFF
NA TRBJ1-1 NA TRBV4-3 TGCGCCAGCAGCCAAGATTGGGGGGGGACTGAAGCTTTCTTT CASSQDWGGTEAFF
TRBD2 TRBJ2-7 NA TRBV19 TGTGCCAGTAGTATAATGGAGCGGGACTACGAGCAGTACTTC CASSIMERDYEQYF
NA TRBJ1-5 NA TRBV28 TGTGCCAGCAGTTTCGACAGGCCTAAGCCCCAGCATTTT CASSFDRPKPQHF
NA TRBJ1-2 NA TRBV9 TGTGCCAGCAGCTTCTCGACGGAGGGGATCTGGGGCTACACCTTC CASSFSTEGIWGYTF
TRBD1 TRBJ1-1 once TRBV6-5 TGTGCCAGCACTGGGACAGGGAACACTGAAGCTTTCTTT CASTGTGNTEAFF
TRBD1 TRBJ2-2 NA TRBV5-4 TGTGCCAGCAGCTTGTTGGGACAGGGAACCACCGGGGAGCTGTTCTTT CASSLLGQGTTGELFF
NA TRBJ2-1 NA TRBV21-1 TGTGCCAGCAGCAAAGACGACCGCCGAGCGGGAGGGCCTTACAATGAGCAGTTCTTC CASSKDDRRAGGPYNEQFF
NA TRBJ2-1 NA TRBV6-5 TGTGCCAGCAGTCGGGGGACTCTTTACAATGAGCAGTTCTTC CASSRGTLYNEQFF
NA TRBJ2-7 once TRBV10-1 TGCGCCAGCAGTGTTGGAGGGAGCTCCTACGAGCAGTACTTC CASSVGGSSYEQYF
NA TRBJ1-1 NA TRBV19 TGTGCCAGCGAGAGTCGGGACAACCTTGGATTGAACACTGAAGCTTTCTTT CASESRDNLGLNTEAFF
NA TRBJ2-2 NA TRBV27 TGTGCCAGCACCCGGTTAGCGGACCCCCGAATCGAGGAGCTGTTTTTT CASTRLADPRIEELFF
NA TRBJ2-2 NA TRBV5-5 TGTGCCAGCAGCTTAGGGACATTGGCCACCGGGGAGCTGTTTTTT CASSLGTLATGELFF
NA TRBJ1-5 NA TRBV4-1 TGCGCCAGCAGCCCCGGGATGACTGAGGGGGAACAGCCCCAGCATTTT CASSPGMTEGEQPQHF
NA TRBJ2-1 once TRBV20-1 TGCAGTGCTTCCCTCCCCCGGGAGTTCTTC CSASLPREFF
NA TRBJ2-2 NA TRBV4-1 TGCGCCAGCAGCCCGACCAAGGGACAAAACACCGGGGAGCTGTTTTTT CASSPTKGQNTGELFF
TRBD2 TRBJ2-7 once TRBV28 TGTGCCAGCAGCCCCGGACTAGCGGGAGTGTTCGAGCAGTACTTC CASSPGLAGVFEQYF
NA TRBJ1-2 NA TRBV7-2 TGTGCCAGCAGCATACAGGCGGACTATGGCTACACCTTC CASSIQADYGYTF
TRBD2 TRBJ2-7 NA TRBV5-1 TGCGCCAGCAGCTTGGCATTAGCGGGTGAGCAGTACTTC CASSLALAGEQYF
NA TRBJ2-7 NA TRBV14 TGTGCCAGCAGCCGAGGGGGTTACGAGCAGTACTTC CASSRGGYEQYF
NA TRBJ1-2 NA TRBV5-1 TGCGCCAGCAAAAGCCGCCCGTTGGACTATGGCTACACCTTC CASKSRPLDYGYTF
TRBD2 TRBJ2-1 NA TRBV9 TGTGCCAGCAGCGTAGGACTAGCGGGAACATTCAATGAGCAGTTCTTC CASSVGLAGTFNEQFF
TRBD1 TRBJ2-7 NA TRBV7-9 TGTGCCAGCAGCGGAAGGACAGGAAGCTCCTACGAGCAGTACTTC CASSGRTGSSYEQYF
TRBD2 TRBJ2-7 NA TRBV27 TGTGCCAGCAGGCGACTAGCGGGAGGTTGGGAGCAGTACTTC CASRRLAGGWEQYF
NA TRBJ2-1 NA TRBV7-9 TGTGCCAGCAGCTTTGACGGGTTAAGCACCCAGTTCTTC CASSFDGLSTQFF
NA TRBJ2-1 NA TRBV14 TGTGCCAGCAGCCATCCTGGCGGGGAACAGTTCTTC CASSHPGGEQFF
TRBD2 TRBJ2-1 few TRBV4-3 TGCGCCAGCAGCCAAAAGACTAGCGGCAACAATGAGCAGTTCTTC CASSQKTSGNNEQFF
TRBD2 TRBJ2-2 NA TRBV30 TGTGCCTGGAGTGTATGGAGGACGGGACTAGCGGCCGGGGAGCTGTTTTTT CAWSVWRTGLAAGELFF
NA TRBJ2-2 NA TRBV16 TGTGCCAGCAGCCAAGAGGCGACCGGGGAGCTGTTTTTT CASSQEATGELFF
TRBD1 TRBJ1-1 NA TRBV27 TGTGCCAGCAGTTCAGGGACAGGGGTCCTGAACACTGAAGCTTTCTTT CASSSGTGVLNTEAFF
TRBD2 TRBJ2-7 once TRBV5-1 TGCGCCAGCAGCGCAGCGGGAACCTCCTACGAGCAGTACTTC CASSAAGTSYEQYF
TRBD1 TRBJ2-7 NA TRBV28 TGTGCCAGCAGTTTTTGGGGGGACAGGGGAGGGTCCTACGAGCAGTACTTC CASSFWGDRGGSYEQYF
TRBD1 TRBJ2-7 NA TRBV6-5 TGTGCCAGCAGTGTAGACAGGGGGGAATACGAGCAGTACTTC CASSVDRGEYEQYF
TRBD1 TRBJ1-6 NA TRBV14 TGTGCCAGCAGCCAAGACCCGGACAGGGTCGGCTATAATTCACCCCTCCACTTT CASSQDPDRVGYNSPLHF
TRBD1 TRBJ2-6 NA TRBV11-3 TGTGCCAGCAGCTCATACTCCGGGACAGCTTTGTCTGGGGCCAACGTCCTGACTTTC CASSSYSGTALSGANVLTF
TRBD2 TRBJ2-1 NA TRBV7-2 TGTGCCAGCAGCTTAATCACTAGCGGGAGGTATTACAATGAGCAGTTCTTC CASSLITSGRYYNEQFF
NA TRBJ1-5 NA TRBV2 TGTGCCAGCAGCGGAGGGGCTTATAGCAATCAGCCCCAGCATTTT CASSGGAYSNQPQHF